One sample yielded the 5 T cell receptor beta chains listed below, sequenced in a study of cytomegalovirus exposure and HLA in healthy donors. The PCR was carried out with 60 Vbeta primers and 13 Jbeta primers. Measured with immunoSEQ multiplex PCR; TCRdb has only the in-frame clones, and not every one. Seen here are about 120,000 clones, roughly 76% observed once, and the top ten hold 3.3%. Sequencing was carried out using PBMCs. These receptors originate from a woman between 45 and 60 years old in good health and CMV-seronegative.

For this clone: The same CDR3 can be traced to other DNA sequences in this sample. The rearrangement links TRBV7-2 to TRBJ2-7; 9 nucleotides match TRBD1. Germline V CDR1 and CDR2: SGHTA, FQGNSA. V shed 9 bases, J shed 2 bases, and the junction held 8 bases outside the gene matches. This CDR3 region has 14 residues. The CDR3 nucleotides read TGTGCCAGTAGTCCGGGACAGGGTCCCTACGAGCAGTACTTC. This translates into CASSPGQGPYEQYF.

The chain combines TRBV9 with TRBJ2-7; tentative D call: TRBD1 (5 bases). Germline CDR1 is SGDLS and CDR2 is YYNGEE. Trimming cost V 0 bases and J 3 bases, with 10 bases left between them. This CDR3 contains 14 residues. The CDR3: CASSVDAGYYEQYF. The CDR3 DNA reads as TGTGCCAGCAGCGTAGACGCAGGGTACTACGAGCAGTACTTC.

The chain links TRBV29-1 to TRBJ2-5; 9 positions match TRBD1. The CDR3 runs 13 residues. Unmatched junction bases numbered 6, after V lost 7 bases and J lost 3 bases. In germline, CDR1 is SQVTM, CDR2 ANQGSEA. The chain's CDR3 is CSERQGGEETQYF. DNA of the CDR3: TGCAGCGAAAGACAGGGGGGAGAAGAGACCCAGTACTTC.

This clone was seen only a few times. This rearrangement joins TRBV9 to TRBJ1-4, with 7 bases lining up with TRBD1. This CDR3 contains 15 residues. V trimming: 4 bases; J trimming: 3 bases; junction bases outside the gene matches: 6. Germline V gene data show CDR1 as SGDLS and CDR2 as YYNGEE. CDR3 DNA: TGTGCCAGCAGCTTGACAGGGCGCCCTAATGAAAAACTGTTTTTT. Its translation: CASSLTGRPNEKLFF.

The CDR3 bases are TGTGCCACCAGCAGAGAAGGGGTCCCCCCTGGCTACACCTTC. Its protein product is CATSREGVPPGYTF. V gene TRBV15 combines with J gene TRBJ1-2; D is perhaps TRBD1 (5 bases). This CDR3 contains 14 residues. The germline CDR1 and CDR2 sequences are LNHNV and YYDKDF (reference sequence). Trimming removed 0 bases at V and 7 bases at J, with 12 bases between.